A selection of T cell receptor beta chains follows, all from one sample in a study of blood T cell repertoires in COVID-19. Repertoires were generated with immunoSEQ multiplex PCR, while TCRdb's copy carries only in-frame clones and drops some. The sample yields roughly 80,000 clones, 88% seen once. The specimen sequenced was peripheral blood. The receptors come from a man aged 50 or older with active COVID-19. Both conserved end residues are part of each CDR3. Each record gives: J gene, clone size, V gene, D gene, CDR3 protein, CDR3 DNA. A D gene is named only where the DNA matches it firmly. Not every row has a clone size; where given, it reads once, few, many or a size class.

J: TRBJ2-7
size: NA
V: TRBV19
D: TRBD1
CDR3: CASSIPHTGGGDEQYF
DNA: TGTGCCAGTAGTATACCCCACACAGGGGGAGGCGACGAGCAGTACTTC

J: TRBJ2-1
size: once
V: TRBV27
D: TRBD2
CDR3: CASTRTSAQNEQFF
DNA: TGTGCCAGCACTCGGACTAGCGCCCAAAATGAGCAGTTCTTC

J: TRBJ2-1
size: NA
V: TRBV4-3
D: NA
CDR3: CASSRRQEDEQFF
DNA: TGCGCCAGCAGCCGAAGGCAAGAGGATGAGCAGTTCTTC

J: TRBJ1-2
size: few
V: TRBV6-6
D: TRBD1
CDR3: CASSYDRDYGYTF
DNA: TGTGCCAGCAGTTACGACAGGGACTATGGCTACACCTTC

J: TRBJ2-3
size: NA
V: TRBV30
D: NA
CDR3: CAWSPPWGLADTQYF
DNA: TGTGCCTGGAGCCCACCCTGGGGGCTCGCAGATACGCAGTATTTT

J: TRBJ2-2
size: NA
V: TRBV28
D: NA
CDR3: CASTGQPNTGELFF
DNA: TGTGCCAGCACCGGACAGCCGAACACCGGGGAGCTGTTTTTT

J: TRBJ1-2
size: NA
V: TRBV30
D: NA
CDR3: CAWSVRRGGGHGYTF
DNA: TGTGCCTGGAGTGTACGGCGGGGCGGCGGGCATGGCTACACCTTC

J: TRBJ2-3
size: NA
V: TRBV7-8
D: NA
CDR3: CASSTGRDWWRTDTQYF
DNA: TGTGCCAGCAGCACCGGGAGAGACTGGTGGCGCACAGATACGCAGTATTTT

J: TRBJ1-2
size: NA
V: TRBV4-3
D: NA
CDR3: CASSQDAGGLYGYTF
DNA: TGCGCCAGCAGCCAAGATGCCGGGGGTCTCTATGGCTACACCTTT

J: TRBJ1-1
size: NA
V: TRBV15
D: NA
CDR3: CATTEGLLYHTEAFF
DNA: TGTGCCACCACCGAGGGACTCCTCTACCACACTGAAGCTTTCTTT

J: TRBJ2-1
size: NA
V: TRBV12-3/TRBV12-4
D: NA
CDR3: CASSVRYWNEQFF
DNA: TGTGCCAGCAGCGTCCGCTACTGGAATGAGCAGTTCTTC

J: TRBJ1-2
size: NA
V: TRBV6-4
D: NA
CDR3: CASSESRASTGYTF
DNA: TGTGCCAGCAGTGAATCCAGGGCATCAACTGGCTACACCTTC

J: TRBJ2-2
size: NA
V: TRBV5-1
D: TRBD2
CDR3: CASSLETSGGNTGELFF
DNA: TGCGCCAGCAGCTTGGAGACTAGCGGGGGGAACACCGGGGAGCTGTTTTTT

J: TRBJ1-3
size: NA
V: TRBV24-1
D: NA
CDR3: CATSDPGAGNTIYF
DNA: TGTGCCACCAGTGATCCGGGGGCTGGAAACACCATATATTTT

J: TRBJ2-3
size: NA
V: TRBV18
D: NA
CDR3: CASSPSPSTDTQYF
DNA: TGTGCCAGCTCACCTTCCCCAAGCACAGATACGCAGTATTTT

J: TRBJ1-1
size: NA
V: TRBV6-5
D: TRBD1
CDR3: CASRQGQFTEAFF
DNA: TGTGCCAGCAGACAGGGACAGTTCACTGAAGCTTTCTTT

J: TRBJ2-7
size: NA
V: TRBV18
D: TRBD1
CDR3: CASSLMTGTGLYEQYF
DNA: TGTGCCAGCTCACTCATGACCGGGACAGGGTTGTACGAGCAGTACTTC

J: TRBJ1-5
size: NA
V: TRBV28
D: NA
CDR3: CASSWGSLNQPQHF
DNA: TGTGCCAGCAGTTGGGGCAGCCTCAATCAGCCCCAGCATTTT

J: TRBJ2-3
size: NA
V: TRBV9
D: TRBD2
CDR3: CASSSRSSGSPDTQYF
DNA: TGTGCCAGCAGCTCCCGATCTAGCGGGAGTCCAGATACGCAGTATTTT